In this sample, the clone carrying this TCR beta chain turned up many times. Antigen unknown. Trimming took 1 base from V and 5 from J, leaving 17 bases between them. The CDR3 totals 16 residues. Each TCR beta library was made by quantitative 5'-RACE that incorporated molecular barcodes. TCRdb recomputed calls from the 5' RACE reads with MiXCR, one row per CDR3 protein. The sample contains roughly 700,000 distinct CDR3 sequences, roughly 19% of which appear only once. These data come from a study of CD8 T cells in ankylosing spondylitis. Study results and caveats: Reports say disease-linked clones showed up significantly more in matched ankylosing spondylitis synovial fluid. Reactive arthritis synovial fluid and blood previously showed some of these motif variants. A TCR beta motif made of about 8 highly homologous variants seemed typical of ankylosing spondylitis blood. Disease-associated clones were CD8+ and fairly uncommon in peripheral blood.

The V and J genes are TRBV12-3 or TRBV12-4 and TRBJ2-5, with a possible D match to TRBD2 (5 bases). The receptor's source is a male donor with ankylosing spondylitis. Sample: blood, either unsorted or a sorted T cell fraction (not recorded which). The CDR3 DNA sequence: TGTGCCAGCAGTTTAGGTCGGGCTAGCCTAGTTGAGACCCAGTACTTC. This gives the protein CASSLGRASLVETQYF.